This T cell receptor beta chain emerged from a study of response to subunit inactivated influenza vaccine. From the RT-PCR reads, TCRdb called clonotypes with MiXCR, one entry per CDR3 protein. The data contain a few hundred thousand distinct CDR3 sequences, 12% to 15% of them singletons. Deletions cut 4 bases from V and 0 bases from J, with 8 bases between. This CDR3 is 14 amino acids long. CDR1 and CDR2 from the germline V gene are LGHDT and YNNKEL (reference sequence). The sample consisted of PBMCs from blood, taken about 12 days after vaccination. This sequence originates from a man aged 45 to 65 who received an inactivated influenza vaccine. V usage is TRBV3-1 and J usage is TRBJ2-3, with D uncertain. DNA for the CDR3: TGTGCCAGCAGCCCATTCGGGAGCACAGATACGCAGTATTTT. Translated: CASSPFGSTDTQYF.